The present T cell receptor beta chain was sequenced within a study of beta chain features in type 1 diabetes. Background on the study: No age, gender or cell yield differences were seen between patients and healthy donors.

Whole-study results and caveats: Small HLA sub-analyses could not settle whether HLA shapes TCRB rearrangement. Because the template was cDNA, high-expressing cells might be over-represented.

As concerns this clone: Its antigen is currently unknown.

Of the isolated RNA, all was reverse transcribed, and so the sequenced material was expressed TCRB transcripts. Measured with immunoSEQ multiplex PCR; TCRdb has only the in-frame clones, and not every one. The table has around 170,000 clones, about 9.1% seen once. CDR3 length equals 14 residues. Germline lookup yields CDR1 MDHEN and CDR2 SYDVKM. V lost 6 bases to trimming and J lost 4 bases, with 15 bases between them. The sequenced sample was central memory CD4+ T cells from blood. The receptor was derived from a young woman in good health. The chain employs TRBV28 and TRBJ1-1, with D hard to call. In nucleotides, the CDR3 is TGTGCCAGCAGCCGACCCTATAGGAGCACTGAAGCTTTCTTT. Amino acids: CASSRPYRSTEAFF.